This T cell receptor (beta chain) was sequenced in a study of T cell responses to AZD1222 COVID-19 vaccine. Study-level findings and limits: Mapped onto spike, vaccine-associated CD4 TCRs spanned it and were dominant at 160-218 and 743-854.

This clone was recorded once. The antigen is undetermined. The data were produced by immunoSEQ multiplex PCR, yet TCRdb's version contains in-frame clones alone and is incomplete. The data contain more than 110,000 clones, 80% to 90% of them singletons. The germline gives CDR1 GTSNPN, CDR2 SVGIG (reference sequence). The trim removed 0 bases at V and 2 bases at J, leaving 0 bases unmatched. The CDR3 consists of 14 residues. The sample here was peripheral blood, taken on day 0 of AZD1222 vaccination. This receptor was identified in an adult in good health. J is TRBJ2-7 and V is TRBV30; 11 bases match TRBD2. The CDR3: CAWSVLAGAYEQYF. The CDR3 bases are TGTGCCTGGAGTGTACTAGCGGGGGCCTACGAGCAGTACTTC.